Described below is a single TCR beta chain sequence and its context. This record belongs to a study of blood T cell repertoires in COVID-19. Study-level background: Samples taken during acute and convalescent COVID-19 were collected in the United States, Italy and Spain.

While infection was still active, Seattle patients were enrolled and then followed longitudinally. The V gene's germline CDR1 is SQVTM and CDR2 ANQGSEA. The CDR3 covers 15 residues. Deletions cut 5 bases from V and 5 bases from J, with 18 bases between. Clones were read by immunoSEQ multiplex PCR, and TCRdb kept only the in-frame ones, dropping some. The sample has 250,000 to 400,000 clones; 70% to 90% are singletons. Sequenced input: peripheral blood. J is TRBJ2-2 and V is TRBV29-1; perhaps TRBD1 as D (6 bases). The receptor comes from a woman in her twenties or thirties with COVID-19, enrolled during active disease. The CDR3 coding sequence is TGCAGCGTTCTTAGAGGGACATTGAGTACCGGGGAGCTGTTTTTT. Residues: CSVLRGTLSTGELFF.